This T cell receptor (beta chain) comes out of a study of T cells after yellow fever vaccination. There are many counts of this clonotype. The authors made TCR cDNA by 5'RACE template switching, adding a universal primer site and UMIs. A single record per CDR3 protein comes from TCRdb applying MiXCR to the 5' RACE reads. The sample holds about 150,000 distinct CDR3 sequences, 6.6% seen once. This CDR3 has 14 amino acids. Germline trimming cut 4 bases from V and 5 bases from J; bases unmatched to any gene: 5. Germline CDR1 is LGHDT and CDR2 is YNNKEL (reference sequence). The rearrangement links TRBV3-1 to TRBJ2-3, with 8 nucleotides matching TRBD2. This sample comprised CD4+ T cells sorted from PBMCs, obtained 10 days after the yellow fever booster vaccination. This receptor was identified in a man between 25 and 39 years old who received the YFV17D yellow fever vaccine. CDR3 in amino acids: CASSPRTSQDTQYF. For the CDR3, the DNA is TGTGCCAGCAGCCCTAGGACTAGCCAAGATACGCAGTATTTT.